This TCR beta chain was captured by sequencing in a study of OX40 agonist ivuxolimab in advanced cancers. Looking at the study overall: Partial responses occurred in three patients (one hepatocellular carcinoma, two cutaneous melanoma).

The protocol was immunoSEQ multiplex PCR, while the TCRdb copy is restricted to in-frame clones and leaves out a portion. Among about 69,000 clones listed, about 80% were seen once. Trimming took 4 bases from V and 0 from J, leaving 4 bases between them. CDR3 length: 12 amino acids. Germline CDR1 and CDR2: SQVTM and ANQGSEA. This material consisted of CD4+ or CD8+ T cells sorted from blood, taken in a trial of the OX40 agonist ivuxolimab. This TCR derives from an adult with an advanced solid tumor such as melanoma, head and neck, liver or kidney cancer. The V call is TRBV29-1, the J call TRBJ1-3, with unresolved D. CDR3 sequence reads: CSVGVSGNTIYF. Here the CDR3 DNA reads TGCAGCGTTGGGGTCTCTGGAAACACCATATATTTT.